The 20 T cell receptor beta chains listed next were all sequenced from one sample in a study of beta chain features in type 1 diabetes. Investigators reverse transcribed all isolated RNA, so they sequenced expressed TCRB transcripts. Sequencing used immunoSEQ multiplex PCR; TCRdb keeps in-frame clones, though not all of them. The sample contains some 350,000 clones, 8.5% to 10% of which appear only once. Regarding the study as a whole: Type 1 diabetes patients showed a moderate but significant shortening of TCRB CDR3s in all four CD4+ subsets.

Antigens for these TCRs are unknown. Source material: central memory CD4+ T cells from blood. Every receptor here comes from a man aged 25 to 45 with type 1 diabetes.

Comment on this clone: A junction end diverges from the germline sequence, so it may reflect a read error. The rearrangement uses TRBV6-5 and TRBJ1-2, with 7 bases that match TRBD1. The CDR3 length is 15 residues. Germline V gene sequence: CDR1 MNHEY, CDR2 SVGAGI. The DNA of the CDR3 is TGTGCCAACAGTTACTCGACAGGGCATATCTATGGCTACACCTTC. Amino acid sequence: CANSYSTGHIYGYTF.

The chain is built from TRBV7-9 and TRBJ2-7; the D is unclear. Germline values: CDR1 SEHNR, CDR2 FQNEAQ (reference sequence). The CDR3 totals 14 residues. Trimming removed 1 base at V and 1 base at J, with 8 bases between. CDR3 nucleotides: TGTGCCAGCAGCTTAGATCTAGGATCCTACGAGCAGTACTTC. As protein: CASSLDLGSYEQYF.

The chain links TRBV4-2 to TRBJ1-1, with D possibly matching TRBD1 (6 bases). Germline CDR1 is LGHNA and CDR2 is YNFKEQ. V was shortened by 6 bases and J by 1 base, with 15 bases between the two germline ends. The CDR3 consists of 15 residues. The CDR3: CASRPSGAENTEAFF. The DNA of the CDR3 is TGTGCCAGCAGACCTTCAGGGGCGGAGAACACTGAAGCTTTCTTT.

This clone was detected a few times. The CDR3 DNA is TGTGCCAGCAGTTTACAGGGGATCCGTGGCTACACCTTC. Translating gives CASSLQGIRGYTF. J is TRBJ1-2 and V is TRBV6-6; 7 bases are shared with TRBD1. V was clipped by 4 bases and J by 7 bases; unmatched bases: 6. Germline V gene data show CDR1 as MNHNY and CDR2 as SVGAGI (reference sequence). CDR3 length: 13 amino acids.

This clone was seen a handful of times. The chain has TRBV5-1 and TRBJ2-3, with 16 positions matching TRBD2. This CDR3 is built from 20 residues. After removal of 3 bases from V and 2 bases from J, the junction contained 12 bases not matched to a gene. Germline V CDR1 and CDR2: SGHRS, YFSETQ. The CDR3, as DNA: TGCGCCAGCAGCTCGGGACTAGCGGGAGGGCCTGGTACACACACAGATACGCAGTATTTT. Protein: CASSSGLAGGPGTHTDTQYF.

The chain combines TRBV11-3 with TRBJ2-3, with 11 bases matching TRBD2. This CDR3 is 16 amino acids long. Germline CDR1 reads SGHNT; CDR2 reads YENEEA. Trimming cost V 1 base and J 3 bases; bases outside gene matches: 3. The CDR3 loop is CASSLGLAGITDTQYF. Here the CDR3 DNA reads TGTGCCAGCAGCTTAGGACTAGCGGGGATTACAGATACGCAGTATTTT.

This clone showed up just a few times. This chain connects TRBV7-9 to TRBJ2-6; 7 nucleotides line up with TRBD1. Trimming took 5 bases from V and 0 from J; bases not matched to a gene: 10. Germline V CDR1 and CDR2: SEHNR, FQNEAQ (reference sequence). This CDR3 spans 18 amino acids. In DNA form, the CDR3 reads TGTGCCAGCAGCCCACGGACAGGAGTCGGCTCTGGGGCCAACGTCCTGACTTTC. Translation gives CASSPRTGVGSGANVLTF.

Remarks on this clone: One end of the junction does not line up with germline, which may come from a read error. The chain recombines TRBV7-2 with TRBJ1-2; TRBD1 agrees at 8 bases. Looked up from germline, CDR1 is SGHTA and CDR2 is FQGNSA. The CDR3 runs 14 residues. CDR3 amino acids: CASSTRQGNYGYTF. The CDR3 DNA reads as TGCGCCAGCAGCACGCGACAGGGGAACTATGGCTACACCTTC.

The genes are TRBV7-3 and TRBJ2-1; D possibly corresponds to TRBD1 (5 bases). Germline V gene sequence: CDR1 SGHTA, CDR2 FQGTGA. Trimming removed 0 bases from V and 6 bases from J, with 9 bases in between. The CDR3 is 14 residues long. The CDR3 is CASSLTRAVNEQFF. CDR3 in DNA: TGTGCCAGCAGCTTAACCAGGGCTGTCAATGAGCAGTTCTTC.

This chain joins TRBV7-9 and TRBJ1-2; tentatively, D is TRBD1 (6 bases). The CDR3 has 16 residues. V lost 4 bases to trimming and J lost 4 bases, with 19 bases between them. The germline CDR1 and CDR2 sequences are SEHNR and FQNEAQ (reference sequence). CDR3 protein: CASSYGTGTLVYGYTF. CDR3 nucleotides: TGTGCCAGCAGCTACGGTACAGGGACGCTTGTCTATGGCTACACCTTC. The variable domain in full, with the rest retrieved from reference TRBV7-9 and TRBJ1-2, is DTGVSQNPRHKITKRGQNVTFRCDPISEHNRLYWYRQTLGQGPEFLTYFQNEAQLEKSRLLSDRFSAERPKGSFSTLEIQRTEQGDSAMYLCASSYGTGTLVYGYTFGSGTRLTVV.

This clone turned up a few times. This chain uses TRBV9 with TRBJ1-2, with TRBD1 as a possible D gene (6 bases). Trimming removed 5 bases from V and 10 bases from J, with 15 bases in between. The CDR3 sequence is 12 residues long. Germline CDR1 SGDLS, CDR2 YYNGEE. The CDR3 sequence is CASSQNQGPYTF. As DNA, the CDR3 is TGTGCCAGCAGTCAAAACCAGGGGCCCTACACCTTC. Full variable domain (outside the CDR3, taken from reference TRBV9 and TRBJ1-2): DSGVTQTPKHLITATGQRVTLRCSPRSGDLSVYWYQQSLDQGLQFLIQYYNGEERAKGNILERFSAQQFPDLHSELNLSSLELGDSALYFCASSQNQGPYTFGSGTRLTVV.

V and J are TRBV18 and TRBJ1-1; TRBD1 aligns across 7 bases. Trimming cost V 4 bases and J 1 base; bases outside gene matches: 9. This CDR3 region has 16 residues. The germline V gene has CDR1 KGHSH and CDR2 LQKENI. CDR3 in amino acids: CASSHNRQGSNTEAFF. The CDR3 DNA sequence: TGTGCCAGCTCACACAATAGACAGGGTTCGAACACTGAAGCTTTCTTT.

There are a few counts of this clone. The chain has TRBV11-3 and TRBJ2-5, with D uncertain. This CDR3 contains 12 residues. Germline CDR1 is SGHNT and CDR2 is YENEEA. The V end lost 0 bases, the J end lost 5 bases, and 4 bases lay between the germline ends. DNA for the CDR3: TGTGCCAGCAGCTTAGATCCGGAGACCCAGTACTTC. As protein: CASSLDPETQYF.

This chain connects TRBV7-2 to TRBJ1-2; 8 nucleotides line up with TRBD1. Germline V gives CDR1 SGHTA, CDR2 FQGNSA. V lost 5 bases, J lost 3 bases, and 11 bases stayed unmatched. The CDR3 has 16 residues. The CDR3 region has the DNA TGTGCCAGCAGCCCTGACAGGGGCCTCAACCACTATGGCTACACCTTC. Its protein is CASSPDRGLNHYGYTF.

This sequence joins TRBV5-1 and TRBJ2-3; possibly TRBD1 for D (5 bases). V was trimmed by 3 bases and J by 2 bases, leaving 10 bases between them. In germline, CDR1 is SGHRS, CDR2 YFSETQ. This CDR3 has 14 residues. The CDR3 region has the DNA TGCGCCAGCAGCTCGAGACAGTTCACAGATACGCAGTATTTT. Translating it yields CASSSRQFTDTQYF.

This clone showed up just a few times. The rearrangement joins TRBV5-6 to TRBJ2-7; 9 bases align to TRBD2. The V and J ends lost 4 bases and 5 bases, in that order; junction bases with no gene match: 7. Germline CDR1 is SGHDT and CDR2 is YYEEEE. The CDR3 is made up of 14 amino acids. This chain's CDR3 is CASSQYSGSDEQYF. The CDR3, as DNA: TGTGCCAGCAGCCAATATAGCGGGAGTGACGAGCAGTACTTC. The whole variable domain, filled in from reference TRBV5-6 and TRBJ2-7, reads DAGVTQSPTHLIKTRGQQVTLRCSPKSGHDTVSWYQQALGQGPQFIFQYYEEEERQRGNFPDRFSGHQFPNYSSELNVNALLLGDSALYLCASSQYSGSDEQYFGPGTRLTVT.

The rearrangement uses TRBV7-2 and TRBJ1-2, with 7 bases matching TRBD1. This CDR3 region has 14 residues. The J segment lost 6 bases and the V segment lost 5 bases, leaving 9 bases of the junction unmatched. Germline CDR1 and CDR2: SGHTA and FQGNSA. The DNA for the CDR3 is TGTGCCAGCAGCCGGGACAGTTTAACTGATGGCTACACCTTC. Translated: CASSRDSLTDGYTF.

The chain is built from TRBV27 and TRBJ1-6; D remains unclear. The CDR3 runs to 16 residues. V was cut by 2 bases and J by 2 bases, with 10 bases left in between. Germline CDR1 and CDR2: MNHEY and SMNVEV (reference sequence). CDR3 region: CASSLEGVPYNSPLHF. CDR3 DNA: TGTGCCAGCAGTTTAGAGGGAGTCCCCTATAATTCACCCCTCCACTTT.

This clone has just a few counts. The CDR3 nucleotides read TGTGCCAGCAGTTCGACAGGGGGCTACGAGCAGTACTTC. It yields the protein CASSSTGGYEQYF. The chain links TRBV6-6 to TRBJ2-7; the match to TRBD1 covers 9 bases. Germline values: CDR1 MNHNY, CDR2 SVGAGI (reference sequence). The V and J ends lost 4 bases and 3 bases, in that order; junction bases with no gene match: 1. The CDR3 spans 13 residues.

This clone was observed a handful of times. The V and J genes are TRBV20-1 and TRBJ2-3; D might be TRBD2 (5 bases). V lost 5 bases and J lost 10, with 10 bases in between. The length of the CDR3 is 10 residues. Germline CDR1 is DFQATT and CDR2 is SNEGSKA (reference sequence). CDR3 DNA: TGCAGTGCTCGGCTGGAGGCGCAGTATTTT. Its translation: CSARLEAQYF.